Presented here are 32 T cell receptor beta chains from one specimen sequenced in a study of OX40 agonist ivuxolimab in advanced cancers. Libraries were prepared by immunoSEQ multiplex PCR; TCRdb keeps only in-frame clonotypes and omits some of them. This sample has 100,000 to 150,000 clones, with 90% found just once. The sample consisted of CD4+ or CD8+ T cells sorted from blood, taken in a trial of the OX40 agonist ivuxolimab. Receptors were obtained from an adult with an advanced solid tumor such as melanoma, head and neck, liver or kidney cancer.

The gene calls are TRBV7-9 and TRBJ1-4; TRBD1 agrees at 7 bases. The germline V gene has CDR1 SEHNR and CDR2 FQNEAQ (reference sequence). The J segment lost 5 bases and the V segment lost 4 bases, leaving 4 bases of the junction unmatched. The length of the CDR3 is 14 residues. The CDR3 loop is CASSSGQPNEKLFF. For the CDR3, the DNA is TGTGCCAGCAGCTCGGGACAGCCGAATGAAAAACTGTTTTTT.

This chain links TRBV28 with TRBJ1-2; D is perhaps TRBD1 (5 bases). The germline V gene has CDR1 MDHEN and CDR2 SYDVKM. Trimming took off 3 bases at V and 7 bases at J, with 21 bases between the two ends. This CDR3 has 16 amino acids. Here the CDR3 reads CASSLPWGVAYFGYTF. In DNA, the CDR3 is TGTGCCAGCAGTTTGCCCTGGGGGGTAGCATACTTTGGCTACACCTTC.

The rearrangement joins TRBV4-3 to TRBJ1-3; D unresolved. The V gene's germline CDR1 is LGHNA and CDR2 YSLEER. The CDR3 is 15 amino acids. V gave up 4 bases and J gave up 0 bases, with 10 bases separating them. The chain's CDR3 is CASSPAGISGNTIYF. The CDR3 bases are TGCGCCAGCAGCCCTGCAGGAATCTCTGGAAACACCATATATTTT.

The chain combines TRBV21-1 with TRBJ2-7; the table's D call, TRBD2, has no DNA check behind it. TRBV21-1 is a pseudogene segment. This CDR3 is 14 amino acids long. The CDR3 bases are TGTGCCAGCAGCAACCAAAAAACGAGTGACGAGCAGTACTTC. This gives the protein CASSNQKTSDEQYF.

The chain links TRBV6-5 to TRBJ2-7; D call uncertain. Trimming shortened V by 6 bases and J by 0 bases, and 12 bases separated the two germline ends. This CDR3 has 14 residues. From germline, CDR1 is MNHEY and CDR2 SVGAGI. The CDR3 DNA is TGTGCCAGCAGACTAAGCTATAGCTCCTACGAGCAGTACTTC. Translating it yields CASRLSYSSYEQYF.

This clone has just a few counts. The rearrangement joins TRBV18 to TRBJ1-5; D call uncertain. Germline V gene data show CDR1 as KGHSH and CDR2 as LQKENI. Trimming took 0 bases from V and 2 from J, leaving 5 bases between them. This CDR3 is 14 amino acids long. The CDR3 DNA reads TGTGCCAGCTCACCACCCCAGGGCAATCAGCCCCAGCATTTT. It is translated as CASSPPQGNQPQHF.

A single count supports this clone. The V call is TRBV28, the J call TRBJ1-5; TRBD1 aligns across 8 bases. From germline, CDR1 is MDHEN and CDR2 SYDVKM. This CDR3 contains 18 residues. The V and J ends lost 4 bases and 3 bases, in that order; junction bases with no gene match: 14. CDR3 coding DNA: TGTGCCAGCAGTTCCCCAGATGGGGGCAGGGGGCCCAATCAGCCCCAGCATTTT. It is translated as CASSSPDGGRGPNQPQHF.

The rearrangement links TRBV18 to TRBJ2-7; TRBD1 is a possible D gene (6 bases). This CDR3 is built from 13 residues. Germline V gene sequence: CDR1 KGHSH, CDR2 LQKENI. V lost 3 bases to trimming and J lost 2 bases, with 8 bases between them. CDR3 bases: TGTGCCAGCTCACCCGGGACAACCTACGAGCAGTACTTC. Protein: CASSPGTTYEQYF.

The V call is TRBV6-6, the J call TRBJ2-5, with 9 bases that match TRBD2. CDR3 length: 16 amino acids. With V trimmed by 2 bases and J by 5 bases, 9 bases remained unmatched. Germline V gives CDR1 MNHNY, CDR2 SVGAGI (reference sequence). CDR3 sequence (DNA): TGTGCCAGCAGTTACGATCCGCTAGCGGGACTGGAGACCCAGTACTTC. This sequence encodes CASSYDPLAGLETQYF.

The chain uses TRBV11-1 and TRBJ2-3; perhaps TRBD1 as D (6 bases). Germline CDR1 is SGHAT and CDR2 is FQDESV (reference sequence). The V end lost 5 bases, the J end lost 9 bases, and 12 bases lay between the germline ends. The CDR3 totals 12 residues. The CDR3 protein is CASSLSQGTQYF. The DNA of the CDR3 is TGTGCCAGCAGCCTCTCACAGGGAACGCAGTATTTT. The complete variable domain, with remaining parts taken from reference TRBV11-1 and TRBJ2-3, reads EAEVAQSPRYKITEKSQAVAFWCDPISGHATLYWYRQILGQGPELLVQFQDESVVDDSQLPKDRFSAERLKGVDSTLKIQPAELGDSAMYLCASSLSQGTQYFGPGTRLTVL.

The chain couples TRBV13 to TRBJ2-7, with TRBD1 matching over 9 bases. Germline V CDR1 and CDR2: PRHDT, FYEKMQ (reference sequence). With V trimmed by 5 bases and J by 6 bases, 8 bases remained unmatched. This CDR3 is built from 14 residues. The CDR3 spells CASSPGTGPREQYF. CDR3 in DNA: TGTGCCAGCAGCCCCGGGACAGGGCCCCGCGAGCAGTACTTC. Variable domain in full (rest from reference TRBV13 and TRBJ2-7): AAGVIQSPRHLIKEKRETATLKCYPIPRHDTVYWYQQGPGQDPQFLISFYEKMQSDKGSIPDRFSAQQFSDYHSELNMSSLELGDSALYFCASSPGTGPREQYFGPGTRLTVT.

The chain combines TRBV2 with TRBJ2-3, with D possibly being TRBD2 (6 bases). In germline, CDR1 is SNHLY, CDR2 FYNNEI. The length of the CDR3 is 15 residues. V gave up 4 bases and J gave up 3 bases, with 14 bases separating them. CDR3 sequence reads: CASSGGVEGTDTQYF. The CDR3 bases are TGTGCCAGCAGTGGGGGGGTTGAGGGAACAGATACGCAGTATTTT.

CDR3 loop: CASNHDNQPQHF. The CDR3 DNA follows: TGTGCCAGCAACCACGACAATCAGCCCCAGCATTTT. The rearrangement joins TRBV7-9 to TRBJ1-5, with D unclear. CDR3 length: 12 residues. The germline V and J ends were trimmed by 7 bases and 3 bases, with 7 bases remaining between them. Germline values: CDR1 SEHNR, CDR2 FQNEAQ (reference sequence).

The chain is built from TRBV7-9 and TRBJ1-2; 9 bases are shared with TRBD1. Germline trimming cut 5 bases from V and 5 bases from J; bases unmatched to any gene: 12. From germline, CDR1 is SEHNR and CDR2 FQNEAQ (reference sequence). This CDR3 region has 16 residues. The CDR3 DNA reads TGTGCCAGCAGCCTTCGGCTCGGGACAGGGCATTATGGCTACACCTTC. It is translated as CASSLRLGTGHYGYTF. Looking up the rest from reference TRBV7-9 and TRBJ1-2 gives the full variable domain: DTGVSQNPRHKITKRGQNVTFRCDPISEHNRLYWYRQTLGQGPEFLTYFQNEAQLEKSRLLSDRFSAERPKGSFSTLEIQRTEQGDSAMYLCASSLRLGTGHYGYTFGSGTRLTVV.

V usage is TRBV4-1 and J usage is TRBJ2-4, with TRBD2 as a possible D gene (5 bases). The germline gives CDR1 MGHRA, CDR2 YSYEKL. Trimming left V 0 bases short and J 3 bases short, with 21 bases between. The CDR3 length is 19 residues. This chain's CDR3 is CASSQDRAGVTEGKNIQYF. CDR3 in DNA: TGCGCCAGCAGCCAAGATAGGGCGGGTGTGACGGAAGGCAAAAACATTCAGTACTTC.

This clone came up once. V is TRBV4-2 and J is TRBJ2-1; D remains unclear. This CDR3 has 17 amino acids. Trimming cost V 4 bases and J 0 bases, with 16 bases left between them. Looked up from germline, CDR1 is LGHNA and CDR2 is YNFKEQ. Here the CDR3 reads CASSLNWRTSSYNEQFF. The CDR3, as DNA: TGTGCCAGCAGCCTTAACTGGCGGACGAGCTCCTACAATGAGCAGTTCTTC.

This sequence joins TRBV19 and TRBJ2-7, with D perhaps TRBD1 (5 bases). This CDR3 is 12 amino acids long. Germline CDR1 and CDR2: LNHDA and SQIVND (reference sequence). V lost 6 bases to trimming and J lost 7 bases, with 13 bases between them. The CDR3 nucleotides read TGTGCCAGTAGCCCACTAAGGGGAGAGCAGTACTTC. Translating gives CASSPLRGEQYF.

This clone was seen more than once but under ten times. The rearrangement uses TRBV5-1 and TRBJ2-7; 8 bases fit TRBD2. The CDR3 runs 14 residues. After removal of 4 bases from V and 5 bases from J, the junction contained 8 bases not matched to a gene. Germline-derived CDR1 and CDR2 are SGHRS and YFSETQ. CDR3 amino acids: CASSTQTSVNEQYF. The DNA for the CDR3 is TGCGCCAGCAGCACACAGACTAGCGTCAACGAGCAGTACTTC.

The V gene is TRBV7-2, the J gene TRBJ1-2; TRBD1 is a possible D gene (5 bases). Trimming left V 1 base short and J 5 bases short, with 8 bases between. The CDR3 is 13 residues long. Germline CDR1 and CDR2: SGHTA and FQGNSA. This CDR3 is CASSLGGVYGYTF. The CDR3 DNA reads TGTGCCAGCAGCTTAGGGGGGGTGTATGGCTACACCTTC.

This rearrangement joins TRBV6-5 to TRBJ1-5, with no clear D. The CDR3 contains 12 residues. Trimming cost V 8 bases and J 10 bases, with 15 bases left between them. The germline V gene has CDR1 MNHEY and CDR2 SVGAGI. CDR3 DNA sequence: TGTGCCAGCGGATCACCGGGGTCCCCCCAGCATTTT. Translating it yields CASGSPGSPQHF.

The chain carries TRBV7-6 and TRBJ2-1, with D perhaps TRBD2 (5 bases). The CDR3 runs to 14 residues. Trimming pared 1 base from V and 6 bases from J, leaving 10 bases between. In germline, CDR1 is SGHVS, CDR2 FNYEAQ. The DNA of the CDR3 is TGTGCCAGCAGCTTAGAGGAGGTTCTCAATGAGCAGTTCTTC. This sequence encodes CASSLEEVLNEQFF.

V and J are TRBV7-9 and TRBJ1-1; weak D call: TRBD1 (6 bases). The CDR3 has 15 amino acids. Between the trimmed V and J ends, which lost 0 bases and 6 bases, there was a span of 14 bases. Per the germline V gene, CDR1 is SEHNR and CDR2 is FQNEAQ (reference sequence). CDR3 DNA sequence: TGTGCCAGCAGCTTAGCGGGGGCGGGGCAGTCTGAAGCTTTCTTT. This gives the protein CASSLAGAGQSEAFF.

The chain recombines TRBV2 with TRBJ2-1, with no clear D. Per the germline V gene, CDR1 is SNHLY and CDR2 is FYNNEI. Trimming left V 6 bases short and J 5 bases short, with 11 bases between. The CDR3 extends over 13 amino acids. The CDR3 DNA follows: TGTGCCAGCAGAACTGGCCGCCACAATGAGCAGTTCTTC. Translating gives CASRTGRHNEQFF.

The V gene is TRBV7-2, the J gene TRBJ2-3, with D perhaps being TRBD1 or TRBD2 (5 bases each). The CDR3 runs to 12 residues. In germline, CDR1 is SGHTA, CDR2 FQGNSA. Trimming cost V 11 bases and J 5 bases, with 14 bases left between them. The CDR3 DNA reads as TGTGCCGCAACAAGAGGGGAAGATACGCAGTATTTT. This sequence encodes CAATRGEDTQYF.

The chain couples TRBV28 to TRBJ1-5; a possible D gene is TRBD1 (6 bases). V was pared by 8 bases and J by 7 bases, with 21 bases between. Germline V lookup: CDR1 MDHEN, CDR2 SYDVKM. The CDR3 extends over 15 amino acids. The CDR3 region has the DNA TGTGCCAGCCTCCTGGGGGCAGGGGCGAGGCAGCCCCAGCATTTT. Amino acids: CASLLGAGARQPQHF.

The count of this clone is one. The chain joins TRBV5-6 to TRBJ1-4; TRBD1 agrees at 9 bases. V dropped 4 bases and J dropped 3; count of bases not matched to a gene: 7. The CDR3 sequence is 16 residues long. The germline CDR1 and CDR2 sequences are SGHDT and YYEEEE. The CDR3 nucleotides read TGTGCCAGCAGCAGGCCGGGACAGGGAGCTAATGAAAAACTGTTTTTT. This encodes CASSRPGQGANEKLFF. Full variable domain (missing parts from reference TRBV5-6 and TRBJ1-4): DAGVTQSPTHLIKTRGQQVTLRCSPKSGHDTVSWYQQALGQGPQFIFQYYEEEERQRGNFPDRFSGHQFPNYSSELNVNALLLGDSALYLCASSRPGQGANEKLFFGSGTQLSVL.

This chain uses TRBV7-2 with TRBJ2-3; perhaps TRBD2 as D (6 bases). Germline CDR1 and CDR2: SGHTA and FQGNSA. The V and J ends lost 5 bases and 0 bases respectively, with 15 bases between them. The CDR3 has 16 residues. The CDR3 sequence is CASSPERLASTDTQYF. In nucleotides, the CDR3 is TGTGCCAGCAGCCCCGAGCGGCTAGCGAGCACAGATACGCAGTATTTT.

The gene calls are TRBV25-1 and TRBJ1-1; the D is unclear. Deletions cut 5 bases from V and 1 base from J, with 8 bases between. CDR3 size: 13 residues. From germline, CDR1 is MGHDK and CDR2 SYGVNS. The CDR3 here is CASSRKSNTEAFF. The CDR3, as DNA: TGTGCCAGCAGTCGGAAATCGAACACTGAAGCTTTCTTT. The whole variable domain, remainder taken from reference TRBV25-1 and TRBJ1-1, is EADIYQTPRYLVIGTGKKITLECSQTMGHDKMYWYQQDPGMELHLIHYSYGVNSTEKGDLSSESTVSRIRTEHFPLTLESARPSHTSQYLCASSRKSNTEAFFGQGTRLTVV.

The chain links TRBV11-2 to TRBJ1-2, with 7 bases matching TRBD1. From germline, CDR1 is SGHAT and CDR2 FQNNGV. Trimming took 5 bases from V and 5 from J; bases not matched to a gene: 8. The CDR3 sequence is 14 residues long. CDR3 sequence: CASSTDRELYGYTF. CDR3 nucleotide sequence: TGTGCCAGCAGCACCGACAGGGAACTATATGGCTACACCTTC.

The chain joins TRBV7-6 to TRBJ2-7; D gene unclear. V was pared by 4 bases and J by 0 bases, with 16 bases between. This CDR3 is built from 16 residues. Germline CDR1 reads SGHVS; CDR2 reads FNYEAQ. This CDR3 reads CASSSSGAGFSYEQYF. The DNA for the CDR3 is TGTGCCAGCAGCTCATCCGGTGCAGGATTCTCCTACGAGCAGTACTTC. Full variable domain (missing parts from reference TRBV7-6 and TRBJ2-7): GAGVSQSPRYKVTKRGQDVALRCDPISGHVSLYWYRQALGQGPEFLTYFNYEAQQDKSGLPNDRFSAERPEGSISTLTIQRTEQRDSAMYRCASSSSGAGFSYEQYFGPGTRLTVT.

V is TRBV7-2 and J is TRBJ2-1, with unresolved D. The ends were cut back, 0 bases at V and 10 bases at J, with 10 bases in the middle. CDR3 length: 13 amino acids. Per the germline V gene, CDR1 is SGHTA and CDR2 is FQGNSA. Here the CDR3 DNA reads TGTGCCAGCAGCTTAGCGGTACGGCCGGAGCAGTTCTTC. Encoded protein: CASSLAVRPEQFF.

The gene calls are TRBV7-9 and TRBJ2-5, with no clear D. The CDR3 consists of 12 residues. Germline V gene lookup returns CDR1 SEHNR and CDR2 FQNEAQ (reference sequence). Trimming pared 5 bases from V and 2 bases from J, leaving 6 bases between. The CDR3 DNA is TGTGCCAGCAGCCAGACACAAGAGACCCAGTACTTC. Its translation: CASSQTQETQYF.